The 29 T cell receptor beta chains below were found in one sample sequenced in a study of CD8+ T cells in alopecia areata. The authors extracted RNA and reverse transcribed it into cDNA as the sequencing template. The data were produced by immunoSEQ multiplex PCR, yet TCRdb's version contains in-frame clones alone and is incomplete. This table has about 200,000 clones, roughly three fifths appearing once. The specimen sequenced was CD8+ T cells sorted from blood. The receptors derive from a human donor in good health.

This clone appeared a few times. This chain connects TRBV27 to TRBJ2-7; D ambiguous. The CDR3 covers 13 residues. V dropped 3 bases and J dropped 3 bases, with 9 bases sitting between them. The germline V gene has CDR1 MNHEY and CDR2 SMNVEV (reference sequence). CDR3 DNA: TGTGCCAGCAGTTTCGATTCGGACTACGAGCAGTACTTC. This sequence encodes CASSFDSDYEQYF.

CDR3 coding DNA: TGTGCCTGGAGTGTACCCGCCAGGGCGTACGAGCAGTACTTC. Amino acids: CAWSVPARAYEQYF. This rearrangement joins TRBV30 to TRBJ2-7; D perhaps matches TRBD1 (5 bases). Trimming cost V 0 bases and J 4 bases, with 13 bases left between them. From germline, CDR1 is GTSNPN and CDR2 SVGIG (reference sequence). The CDR3 is 14 amino acids.

This clone was seen only a few times. The chain uses TRBV6-5 and TRBJ1-1; D perhaps matches TRBD1 (5 bases). This CDR3 has 14 amino acids. V lost 0 bases and J lost 8, with 13 bases in between. Germline lookup yields CDR1 MNHEY and CDR2 SVGAGI. Written as DNA, the CDR3 is TGTGCCAGCAGTTACTCGAATCAGGGAACCGAAGCTTTCTTT. Translation gives CASSYSNQGTEAFF.

This sequence joins TRBV6-5 and TRBJ2-7; 7 bases are a match to TRBD1. The germline CDR1 and CDR2 sequences are MNHEY and SVGAGI. After removal of 6 bases from V and 4 bases from J, the junction contained 6 bases not matched to a gene. This CDR3 region has 13 residues. The CDR3 loop reads CASSPGQTYEQYF. The CDR3 DNA sequence: TGTGCCAGCAGCCCGGGACAGACGTACGAGCAGTACTTC.

This chain joins TRBV9 and TRBJ2-3; no reliable D call. CDR1 is SGDLS and CDR2 is YYNGEE in the germline V gene. This CDR3 comprises 12 residues. V was pared by 2 bases and J by 5 bases, with 6 bases between. Here the CDR3 DNA reads TGTGCCAGCAGCGTGAGTTTAGATACGCAGTATTTT. This translates into CASSVSLDTQYF. Supplemented by reference TRBV9 and TRBJ2-3, the full variable domain reads DSGVTQTPKHLITATGQRVTLRCSPRSGDLSVYWYQQSLDQGLQFLIQYYNGEERAKGNILERFSAQQFPDLHSELNLSSLELGDSALYFCASSVSLDTQYFGPGTRLTVL.

The chain links TRBV30 to TRBJ1-1, with D unresolved. The CDR3 spans 16 residues. V was trimmed by 1 base and J by 1 base, leaving 16 bases between them. Germline V CDR1 and CDR2: GTSNPN, SVGIG (reference sequence). In nucleotides, the CDR3 is TGTGCCTGGAGTGCCCACCCCCGGCCGACGAACACTGAAGCTTTCTTT. Protein: CAWSAHPRPTNTEAFF.

The chain has TRBV6-5 and TRBJ1-2; 9 nucleotides align to TRBD1. The CDR3 contains 13 residues. Germline values: CDR1 MNHEY, CDR2 SVGAGI. V was pared by 2 bases and J by 8 bases, with 3 bases of the junction left unmatched. The CDR3: CASSYGDREGYTF. In DNA form, the CDR3 reads TGTGCCAGCAGTTACGGGGACAGGGAAGGCTACACCTTC.

The chain uses TRBV7-2 and TRBJ2-7; D is perhaps TRBD2 (6 bases). The CDR3 is 15 amino acids. Germline V gene sequence: CDR1 SGHTA, CDR2 FQGNSA. Trimming pared 2 bases from V and 2 bases from J, leaving 13 bases between. The chain's CDR3 is CASSLHGGGTYEQYF. For the CDR3, the DNA is TGTGCCAGCAGCTTACATGGCGGCGGGACCTACGAGCAGTACTTC.

The rearrangement links TRBV4-1 to TRBJ2-7, with 10 bases lining up with TRBD1. Germline CDR1 and CDR2: MGHRA and YSYEKL. The CDR3 has 15 amino acids. Trimming at V came to 4 bases and at J to 1 base, leaving 4 bases not matched to a gene. Written as DNA, the CDR3 is TGCGCCAGCAGCCCCGGGACAGGGGAGTCCTACGAGCAGTACTTC. Protein: CASSPGTGESYEQYF.

The chain links TRBV2 to TRBJ1-6; TRBD1 might be the D (6 bases). V was clipped by 10 bases and J by 8 bases, with 24 bases between them. The CDR3 has 16 residues. Germline CDR1 and CDR2: SNHLY and FYNNEI. CDR3 protein: CAILSGDRILDSPLHF. Here the CDR3 DNA reads TGTGCCATCCTCAGTGGAGACAGGATTCTCGATTCACCCCTCCACTTT.

This rearrangement joins TRBV5-1 to TRBJ2-7, with D unclear. V was trimmed by 2 bases and J by 0 bases, leaving 12 bases between them. Germline V lookup: CDR1 SGHRS, CDR2 YFSETQ. The CDR3 covers 15 residues. Here the CDR3 DNA reads TGCGCCAGCAGCTTATCGGACGGTCTCTCCTACGAGCAGTACTTC. Protein sequence: CASSLSDGLSYEQYF.

The chain couples TRBV27 to TRBJ2-6; 7 nucleotides line up with TRBD1. Trimming took 6 bases from V and 2 from J; bases not matched to a gene: 13. There are 18 residues in the CDR3. From germline, CDR1 is MNHEY and CDR2 SMNVEV (reference sequence). The CDR3: CASSPARTGWAGANVLTF. The CDR3 bases are TGTGCCAGCAGCCCTGCAAGGACAGGTTGGGCTGGGGCCAACGTCCTGACTTTC.

The chain recombines TRBV15 with TRBJ2-1; D gene unclear. With 0 bases removed from V and 5 bases from J, the gap between germline ends came to 2 bases. The CDR3 runs 12 residues. Germline-derived CDR1 and CDR2 are LNHNV and YYDKDF (reference sequence). CDR3 coding DNA: TGTGCCACCAGCAGAGACGACAATGAGCAGTTCTTC. This sequence encodes CATSRDDNEQFF.

The rearrangement links TRBV6-5 to TRBJ2-7, with D perhaps TRBD2 (6 bases). The V end was cut by 0 bases, the J end by 2 bases, with 8 bases between. Germline V gene lookup returns CDR1 MNHEY and CDR2 SVGAGI. The CDR3 is made up of 14 amino acids. The CDR3 DNA follows: TGTGCCAGCAGTTACTCGGGGGGTCCCTACGAGCAGTACTTC. Residues: CASSYSGGPYEQYF.

CDR3 region: CASSEDGALGTEAFF. CDR3 coding DNA: TGTGCCAGCAGTGAAGATGGGGCCCTGGGCACTGAAGCTTTCTTT. The chain combines TRBV25-1 with TRBJ1-1; a possible D gene is TRBD1 (5 bases). Deletions cut 2 bases from V and 4 bases from J, with 14 bases between. Per the germline V gene, CDR1 is MGHDK and CDR2 is SYGVNS. This CDR3 has 15 amino acids.

This clone was seen only a few times. The gene calls are TRBV29-1 and TRBJ2-7, with TRBD2 matching over 11 bases. This CDR3 is built from 13 residues. V was pared by 6 bases and J by 4 bases, with 5 bases of the junction left unmatched. Germline CDR1 is SQVTM and CDR2 is ANQGSEA. As DNA, the CDR3 is TGCAGCGTACGACTAGCGGGGAGGTACGAGCAGTACTTC. It codes for CSVRLAGRYEQYF.

The CDR3 DNA reads TGTGCCAGCAGTGACCTAGCGGGGGGGATCTCCTACAATGAGCAGTTCTTC. Its translation: CASSDLAGGISYNEQFF. The chain employs TRBV2 and TRBJ2-1; 12 bases are a match to TRBD2. The trim removed 3 bases at V and 0 bases at J, leaving 3 bases unmatched. CDR3 length: 17 amino acids. CDR1 is SNHLY and CDR2 is FYNNEI in the germline V gene.

In this sample, this clone turned up a few times. The chain couples TRBV9 to TRBJ2-1; TRBD1 or TRBD2 may be the D gene (6 bases each). V lost 0 bases to trimming and J lost 4 bases, with 11 bases between them. The CDR3 is made up of 15 amino acids. Germline CDR1 is SGDLS and CDR2 is YYNGEE. CDR3 amino acids: CASSVGGGQYNEQFF. DNA of the CDR3: TGTGCCAGCAGCGTAGGAGGGGGGCAATACAATGAGCAGTTCTTC. The variable domain in full, with the rest retrieved from reference TRBV9 and TRBJ2-1, is DSGVTQTPKHLITATGQRVTLRCSPRSGDLSVYWYQQSLDQGLQFLIQYYNGEERAKGNILERFSAQQFPDLHSELNLSSLELGDSALYFCASSVGGGQYNEQFFGPGTRLTVL.

J is TRBJ2-7 and V is TRBV5-4; TRBD2 agrees at 8 bases. The V gene's germline CDR1 is SGHNT and CDR2 YYREEE (reference sequence). V was clipped by 4 bases and J by 2 bases; unmatched bases: 8. The CDR3 is 15 amino acids. The CDR3 bases are TGTGCCAGCAGCCCGGGGGCGGGGGGCGCCTACGAGCAGTACTTC. Its translation is CASSPGAGGAYEQYF.

The chain couples TRBV28 to TRBJ2-3; weak D call: TRBD1 (6 bases). The CDR3 covers 14 residues. Germline V gene lookup returns CDR1 MDHEN and CDR2 SYDVKM. The germline V and J ends were trimmed by 6 bases and 0 bases, with 10 bases remaining between them. CDR3 region: CASSHRVSTDTQYF. The CDR3 DNA sequence: TGTGCCAGCAGCCACAGGGTTAGCACAGATACGCAGTATTTT.

With respect to this clone: A read error may explain this, as a much larger clone is one base away. Other DNA sequences within the sample encode an identical CDR3. This sequence joins TRBV6-5 and TRBJ1-1; D is ambiguous. Germline lookup yields CDR1 MNHEY and CDR2 SVGAGI. CDR3 length: 13 residues. V was pared by 0 bases and J by 0 bases, with 2 bases between. CDR3 nucleotides: TGTGCCAGCAGTTACTCGGTGAACACTGAAGCTTTCTTT. Translation: CASSYSVNTEAFF.

CDR3 region: CAWSVQGYNSPLHF. In DNA, the CDR3 is TGTGCCTGGAGTGTACAAGGGTATAATTCACCCCTCCACTTT. The V gene is TRBV30, the J gene TRBJ1-6, with no clear D. Per the germline V gene, CDR1 is GTSNPN and CDR2 is SVGIG (reference sequence). This CDR3 is built from 14 residues. V dropped 0 bases and J dropped 4 bases, with 7 bases sitting between them.

The rearrangement joins TRBV7-9 to TRBJ1-2, with D possibly TRBD1 on 6 matching bases. V dropped 2 bases and J dropped 5 bases, with 9 bases sitting between them. Per the germline V gene, CDR1 is SEHNR and CDR2 is FQNEAQ (reference sequence). The CDR3 has 13 residues. CDR3 loop: CASSLPQGYGYTF. The DNA for the CDR3 is TGTGCCAGCAGCTTACCACAGGGATATGGCTACACCTTC.

For this clone: A read error may produce the germline difference seen at one junction end. DNA of the CDR3: TGCGCCAGCAGCCCTCCGACAGGCCTTGCTCGTGGCGAGCAGTACTTC. This codes for CASSPPTGLARGEQYF. The V call is TRBV13, the J call TRBJ2-7, with TRBD1 as a possible D gene (6 bases). CDR3 length: 16 residues. Germline lookup yields CDR1 PRHDT and CDR2 FYEKMQ (reference sequence).

The chain joins TRBV7-6 to TRBJ1-2, with a possible D match to TRBD1 (6 bases). Per the germline V gene, CDR1 is SGHVS and CDR2 is FNYEAQ. CDR3 length equals 14 residues. The V end lost 3 bases, the J end lost 7 bases, and 15 bases lay between the germline ends. As DNA, the CDR3 is TGTGCCAGCAGCTTTCCGGACAGCCGGCGTGGCTACACCTTC. Translated, it gives CASSFPDSRRGYTF.

The table lists this clone with a few counts. The chain couples TRBV29-1 to TRBJ1-2, with TRBD1 as a possible D gene (6 bases). Deletions cut 5 bases from V and 3 bases from J, with 10 bases between. Germline V gives CDR1 SQVTM, CDR2 ANQGSEA. The CDR3 length is 12 residues. The CDR3 protein is CSVPGHDYGYTF. CDR3 nucleotide sequence: TGCAGCGTTCCGGGACACGACTATGGCTACACCTTC.

The chain recombines TRBV25-1 with TRBJ1-1; no firm D call. From germline, CDR1 is MGHDK and CDR2 SYGVNS. V was trimmed by 4 bases and J by 5 bases, leaving 11 bases between them. There are 13 residues in the CDR3. The CDR3 protein is CASSGVRRTEAFF. DNA for the CDR3: TGTGCCAGCAGTGGGGTAAGGAGGACTGAAGCTTTCTTT.

This clone occurred a few times. The chain has TRBV5-1 and TRBJ2-7; D is possibly TRBD1 (6 bases). Per germline, CDR1 SGHRS and CDR2 YFSETQ. V lost 2 bases to trimming and J lost 1 base, with 13 bases between them. The CDR3 loop spans 15 amino acids. In DNA form, the CDR3 reads TGCGCCAGCAGCTTAAGGACAGTCGGATCCTACGAGCAGTACTTC. It is translated as CASSLRTVGSYEQYF.

The rearrangement links TRBV29-1 to TRBJ2-1, with D possibly matching TRBD1 (6 bases). V lost 8 bases to trimming and J lost 7 bases, with 18 bases between them. This CDR3 is built from 13 residues. CDR1 is SQVTM, CDR2 ANQGSEA, per germline. CDR3 in amino acids: CSSEEQGTNEQFF. DNA of the CDR3: TGCAGCTCCGAGGAACAGGGTACGAATGAGCAGTTCTTC.